The sequence of this T cell receptor beta chain was determined in a study of T-cell memory formation after mild COVID-19. Remarks on this clonotype: Its target is unknown.

The study's findings and limits: Nothing confirmed that second-wave clones peaking on day 37 were specific for SARS-CoV-2. Of the contracting clones, CD4+ ones lay mainly in CM and EM, and CD8+ ones in EMRA. Some clones that responded turned up in pre-infection memory, which suggests that cross-reactive memory joined in.

TCR alpha and TCR beta cDNA libraries carrying sample barcodes and UMIs were produced by 5'RACE using constant-segment primers. Each CDR3 protein gets one entry after TCRdb re-called the 5' RACE reads with MiXCR. This table has 450,000 or so distinct CDR3 sequences, about 23% appearing once. Sequencing was done on a sample of PBMCs or a T cell subset sorted from them (not recorded which). This receptor was taken from an adult woman who had mild COVID-19 (a few samples of this study predate the infection). Cell type and time point are not known.

CDR3 DNA: TGTGCCAGCAGTTACTCGCAGGGGGCTTTGATAGACGAAGAGACCCAGTACTTC. It is translated as CASSYSQGALIDEETQYF. This chain joins TRBV6-5 and TRBJ2-5, with 8 bases aligning to TRBD1. The CDR3 runs 18 residues. J lost 3 bases, V lost 0 bases, and 12 bases had no gene match. The germline gives CDR1 MNHEY, CDR2 SVGAGI.